This T cell receptor (beta chain) was sequenced for a study of shared clonotypes between healthy human individuals. The protocol was immunoSEQ multiplex PCR, while the TCRdb copy is restricted to in-frame clones and leaves out a portion. The sample comprises approximately 1.4 million clones, 95% to 99% of which are singletons, and around 0.45% rests with the top ten. The CDR3 runs 14 residues. The germline CDR1 and CDR2 sequences are MNHEY and SVGAGI. V gave up 5 bases and J gave up 3 bases; unmatched junction bases: 7. This receptor was taken from a man aged 25-45 years in good health. The sequencing sample was made of naive CD4+ T cells sorted from blood. The sample's subset: CD45RA+ positively selected. This rearrangement joins TRBV6-5 to TRBJ2-7; TRBD2 matches at 7 bases. CDR3 in DNA: TGTGCCAGCAGTAGGCGGCGGGAGAACTACGAGCAGTACTTC. Translation: CASSRRRENYEQYF.